This T cell receptor beta chain was retrieved from a study of blood T cell repertoires in COVID-19. As for the study in general: Italy, Spain and the United States were the sources of the convalescent and acute COVID-19 samples. From T cells, B-cell-depleted T cells, or PBMCs came the material, which was cDNA or gDNA.

Patients of the Seattle cohort, enrolled during active infection, were followed longitudinally. There are 17 residues in the CDR3. Germline V CDR1 and CDR2: LNHDA, SQIVND (reference sequence). The J segment lost 0 bases and the V segment lost 6 bases, leaving 6 bases of the junction unmatched. Per the study methods: Amplification with reference gene primers provided the estimates of nucleated cell counts. The method was immunoSEQ multiplex PCR; TCRdb's version includes in-frame clones alone and lacks a portion of them. V, J and clone size derive from that table, while D and trimming were established from the DNA sequence. The table records about 270,000 clones, about four fifths of them present only once.

Sequencing input: peripheral blood. This chain uses TRBV19 with TRBJ2-3, with 13 bases identical to TRBD2. The sequence was collected from a human donor with COVID-19, enrolled during active disease. The donor label of this sample is uncertain. In nucleotides, the CDR3 is TGTGCCAGTAGCTGGACTAGCGGGAGAGGTAGCACAGATACGCAGTATTTT. Translating gives CASSWTSGRGSTDTQYF.